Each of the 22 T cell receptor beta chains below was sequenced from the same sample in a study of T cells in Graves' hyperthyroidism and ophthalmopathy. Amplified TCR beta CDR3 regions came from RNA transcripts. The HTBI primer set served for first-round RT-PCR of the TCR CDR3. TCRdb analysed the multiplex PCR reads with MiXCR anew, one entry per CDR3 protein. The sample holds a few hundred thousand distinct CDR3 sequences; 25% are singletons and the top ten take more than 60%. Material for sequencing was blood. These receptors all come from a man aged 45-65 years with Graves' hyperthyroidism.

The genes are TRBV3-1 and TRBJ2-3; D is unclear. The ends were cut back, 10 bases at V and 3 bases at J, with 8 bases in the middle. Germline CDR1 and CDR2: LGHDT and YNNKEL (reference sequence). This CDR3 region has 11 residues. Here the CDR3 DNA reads TGTGCCACCCTTGGGACAGATACGCAGTATTTT. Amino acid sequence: CATLGTDTQYF.

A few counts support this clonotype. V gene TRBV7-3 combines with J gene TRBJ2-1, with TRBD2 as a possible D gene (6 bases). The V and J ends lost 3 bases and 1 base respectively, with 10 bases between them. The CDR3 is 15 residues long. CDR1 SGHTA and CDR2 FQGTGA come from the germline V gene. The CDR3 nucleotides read TGTGCCAGCAGCTTTAGCGGTACTTCCTACAATGAGCAGTTCTTC. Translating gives CASSFSGTSYNEQFF.

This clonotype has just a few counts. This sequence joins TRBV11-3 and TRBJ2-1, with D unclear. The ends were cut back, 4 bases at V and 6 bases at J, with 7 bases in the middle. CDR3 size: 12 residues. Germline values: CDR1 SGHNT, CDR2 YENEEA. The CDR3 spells CASSSSSNEQFF. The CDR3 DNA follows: TGTGCCAGCAGCTCATCTAGCAATGAGCAGTTCTTC.

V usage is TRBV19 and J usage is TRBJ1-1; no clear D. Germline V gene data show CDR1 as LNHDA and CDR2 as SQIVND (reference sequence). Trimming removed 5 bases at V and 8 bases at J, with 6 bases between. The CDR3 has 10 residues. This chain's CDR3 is CASSSGEAFF. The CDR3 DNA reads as TGTGCCAGTAGTTCGGGGGAAGCTTTCTTT.

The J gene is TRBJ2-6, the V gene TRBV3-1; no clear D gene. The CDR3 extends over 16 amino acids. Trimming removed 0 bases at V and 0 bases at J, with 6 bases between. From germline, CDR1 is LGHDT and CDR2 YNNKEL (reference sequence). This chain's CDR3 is CASSQDPGSGANVLTF. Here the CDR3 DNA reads TGTGCCAGCAGCCAAGATCCAGGCTCTGGGGCCAACGTCCTGACTTTC.

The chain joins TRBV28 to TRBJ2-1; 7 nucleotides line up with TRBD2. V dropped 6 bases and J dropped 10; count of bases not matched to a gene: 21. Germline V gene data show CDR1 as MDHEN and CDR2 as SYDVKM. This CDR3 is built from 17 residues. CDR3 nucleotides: TGTGCCAGCAGAGAAGGTGGGCAGCGGGGATACAATGTAGAGCAGTTCTTC. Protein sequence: CASREGGQRGYNVEQFF.

This CDR3 reads CSARGGLCTDTQYF. CDR3 in DNA: TGCAGTGCTAGGGGGGGACTCTGCACAGATACGCAGTATTTT. The V and J genes are TRBV20-1 and TRBJ2-3, with a possible D match to TRBD2 (6 bases). CDR1 and CDR2 from the germline V gene are DFQATT and SNEGSKA (reference sequence). The CDR3 sequence is 14 residues long. The V end was cut by 3 bases, the J end by 1 base, with 11 bases between.

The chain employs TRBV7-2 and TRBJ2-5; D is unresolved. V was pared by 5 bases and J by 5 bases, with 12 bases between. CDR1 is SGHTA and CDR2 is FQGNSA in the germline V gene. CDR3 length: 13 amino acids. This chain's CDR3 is CASSLGRMETQYF. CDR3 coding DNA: TGTGCCAGCAGCCTCGGTCGGATGGAGACCCAGTACTTC. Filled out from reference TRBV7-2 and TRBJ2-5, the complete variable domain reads GAGVSQSPSNKVTEKGKDVELRCDPISGHTALYWYRQSLGQGLEFLIYFQGNSAPDKSGLPSDRFSAERTGGSVSTLTIQRTQQEDSAVYLCASSLGRMETQYFGPGTRLLVL.

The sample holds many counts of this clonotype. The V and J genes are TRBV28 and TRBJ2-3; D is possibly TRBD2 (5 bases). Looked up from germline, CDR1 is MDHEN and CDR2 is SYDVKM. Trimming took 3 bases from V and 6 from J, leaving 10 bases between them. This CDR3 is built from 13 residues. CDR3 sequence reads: CASSFPGGDTQYF. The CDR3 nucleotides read TGTGCCAGCAGTTTCCCGGGCGGGGATACGCAGTATTTT.

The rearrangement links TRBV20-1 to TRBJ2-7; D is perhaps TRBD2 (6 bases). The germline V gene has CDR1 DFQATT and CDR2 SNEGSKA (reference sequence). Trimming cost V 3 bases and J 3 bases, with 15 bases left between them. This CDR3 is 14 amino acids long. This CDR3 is CSASERLGVYEQYF. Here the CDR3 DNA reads TGCAGTGCTAGTGAACGACTAGGAGTCTACGAGCAGTACTTC.

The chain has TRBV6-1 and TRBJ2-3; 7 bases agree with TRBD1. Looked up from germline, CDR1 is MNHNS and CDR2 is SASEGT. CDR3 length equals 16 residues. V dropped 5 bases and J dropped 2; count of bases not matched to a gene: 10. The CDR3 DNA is TGTGCCAGCAGTACACCGACAGGGCGAGCCACAGATACGCAGTATTTT. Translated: CASSTPTGRATDTQYF.

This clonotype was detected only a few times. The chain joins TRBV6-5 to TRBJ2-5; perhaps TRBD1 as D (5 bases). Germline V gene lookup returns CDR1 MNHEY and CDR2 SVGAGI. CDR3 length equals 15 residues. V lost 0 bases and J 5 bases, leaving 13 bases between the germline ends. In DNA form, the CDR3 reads TGTGCCAGCAGTTACTCGAGTCAGGGATATGAGACCCAGTACTTC. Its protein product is CASSYSSQGYETQYF.

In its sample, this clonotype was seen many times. The CDR3 region is CASRPPGGDTQYF. In nucleotides, the CDR3 is TGTGCCAGCAGGCCGCCCGGAGGGGATACGCAGTATTTT. The rearrangement links TRBV12-3 or TRBV12-4 to TRBJ2-3; D is possibly TRBD2 (6 bases). The CDR3 has 13 residues. V was pared by 6 bases and J by 6 bases, with 13 bases between.

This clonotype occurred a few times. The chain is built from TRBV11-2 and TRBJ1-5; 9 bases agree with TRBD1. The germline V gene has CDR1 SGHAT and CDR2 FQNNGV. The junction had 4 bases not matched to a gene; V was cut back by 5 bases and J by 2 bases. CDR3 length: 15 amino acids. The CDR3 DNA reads TGTGCCAGCAGCATCACAGGGGGCCGCAATCAGCCCCAGCATTTT. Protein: CASSITGGRNQPQHF.

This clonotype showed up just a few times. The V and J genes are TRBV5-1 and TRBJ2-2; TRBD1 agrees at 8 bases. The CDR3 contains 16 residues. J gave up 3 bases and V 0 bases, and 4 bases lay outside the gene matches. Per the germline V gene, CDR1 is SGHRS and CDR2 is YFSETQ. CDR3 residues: CASSLGQGMYTGELFF. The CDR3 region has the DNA TGCGCCAGCAGCTTGGGACAGGGGATGTACACCGGGGAGCTGTTTTTT.

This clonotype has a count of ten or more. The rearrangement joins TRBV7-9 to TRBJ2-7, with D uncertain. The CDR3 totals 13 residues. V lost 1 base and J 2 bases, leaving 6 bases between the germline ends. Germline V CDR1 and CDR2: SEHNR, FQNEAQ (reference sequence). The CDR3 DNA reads TGTGCCAGCAGCTTAGTTGGACCCTACGAGCAGTACTTC. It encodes CASSLVGPYEQYF. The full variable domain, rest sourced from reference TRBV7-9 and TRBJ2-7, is DTGVSQNPRHKITKRGQNVTFRCDPISEHNRLYWYRQTLGQGPEFLTYFQNEAQLEKSRLLSDRFSAERPKGSFSTLEIQRTEQGDSAMYLCASSLVGPYEQYFGPGTRLTVT.

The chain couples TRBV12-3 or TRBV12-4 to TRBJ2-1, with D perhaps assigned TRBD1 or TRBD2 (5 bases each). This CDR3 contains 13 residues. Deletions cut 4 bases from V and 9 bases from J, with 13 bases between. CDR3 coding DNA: TGTGCCAGCAGTTCCCTTCATGGGGGTGAGCAGTTCTTC. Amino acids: CASSSLHGGEQFF.

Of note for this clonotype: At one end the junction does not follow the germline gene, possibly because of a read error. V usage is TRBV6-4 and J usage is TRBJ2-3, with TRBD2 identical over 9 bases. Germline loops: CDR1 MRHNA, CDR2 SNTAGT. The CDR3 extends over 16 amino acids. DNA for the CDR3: TGCGCCAGCAGTGACTTTACTAGCGGGAGCACAGATACGCAGTATTTT. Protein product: CASSDFTSGSTDTQYF.

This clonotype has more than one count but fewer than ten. CDR3 coding DNA: TGTGCCAGCAGCCGGGATTCCGACTATGGCTACACCTTC. Translated: CASSRDSDYGYTF. The chain links TRBV6-1 to TRBJ1-2, with unresolved D. The CDR3 consists of 13 residues. From germline, CDR1 is MNHNS and CDR2 SASEGT. Trimming left V 6 bases short and J 3 bases short, with 11 bases between.

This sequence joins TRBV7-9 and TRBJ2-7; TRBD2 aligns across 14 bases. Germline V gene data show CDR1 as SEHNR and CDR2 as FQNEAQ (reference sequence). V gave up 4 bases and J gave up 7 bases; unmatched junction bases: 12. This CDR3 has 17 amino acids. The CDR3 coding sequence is TGTGCCAGCAGCTGGTCTCCGAGACTAGCGGGAGGGCAAGAGCAGTACTTC. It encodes CASSWSPRLAGGQEQYF.

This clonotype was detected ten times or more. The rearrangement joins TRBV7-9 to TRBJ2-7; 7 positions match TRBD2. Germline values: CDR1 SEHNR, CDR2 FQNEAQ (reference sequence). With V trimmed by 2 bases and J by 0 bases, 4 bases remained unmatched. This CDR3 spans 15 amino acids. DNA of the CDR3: TGTGCCAGCAGCTTAAGCGGGGTTTACTCCTACGAGCAGTACTTC. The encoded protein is CASSLSGVYSYEQYF.

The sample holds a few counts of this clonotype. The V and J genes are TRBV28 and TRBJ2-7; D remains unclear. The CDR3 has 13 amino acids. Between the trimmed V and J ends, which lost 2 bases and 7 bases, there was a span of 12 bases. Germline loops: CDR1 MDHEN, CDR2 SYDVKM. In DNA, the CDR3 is TGTGCCAGCAGTTTAACCGGCACCTCTGAGCAGTACTTC. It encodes CASSLTGTSEQYF.